Listed here are 18 T cell receptor beta chains from one sample, sequenced in a study of CD8 T cells in ankylosing spondylitis. General study findings and limits: The study identified a TCR beta motif of eight highly homologous variants that appeared characteristic of ankylosing spondylitis blood.

One entry per CDR3 protein results from TCRdb running MiXCR on the 5' RACE reads. The table lists about 450,000 distinct CDR3 sequences, roughly 26% of them singletons, with over 0.8% in the top ten. These receptors are not linked to any known antigen. Material for sequencing was blood, either unsorted or a sorted T cell fraction (not recorded which). These receptors originate from a male donor with ankylosing spondylitis.

The chain has TRBV7-9 and TRBJ2-3; D is possibly TRBD1 (6 bases). This CDR3 has 16 amino acids. The ends were cut back, 4 bases at V and 3 bases at J, with 17 bases in the middle. Germline V lookup: CDR1 SEHNR, CDR2 FQNEAQ (reference sequence). The CDR3 DNA reads as TGTGCCAGCAGCTCTGAAAGGACAGCCCTTACAGATACGCAGTATTTT. Its protein product is CASSSERTALTDTQYF.

The chain couples TRBV5-1 to TRBJ2-5, with TRBD2 matching over 7 bases. V was clipped by 0 bases and J by 4 bases; unmatched bases: 6. Germline assignment: CDR1 SGHRS and CDR2 YFSETQ. This CDR3 has 15 residues. The CDR3 DNA follows: TGCGCCAGCAGCTTGGTTCGCGGGAGAGGAGAGACCCAGTACTTC. Protein sequence: CASSLVRGRGETQYF.

V usage is TRBV21-1 and J usage is TRBJ2-5; TRBD1 was called by the table and not checked on the DNA. TRBV21-1 is deemed a pseudogene. CDR3 length: 17 residues. In nucleotides, the CDR3 is TGTGCCAGCAGCAGGCGGGTTAACCCCTCTGACCAAGAGACCCAGTACTTC. Its translation is CASSRRVNPSDQETQYF.

V and J are TRBV3-1 and TRBJ2-5; 7 bases match TRBD1. Germline V lookup: CDR1 LGHDT, CDR2 YNNKEL (reference sequence). The trim removed 5 bases at V and 4 bases at J, leaving 10 bases unmatched. The CDR3 contains 15 residues. The CDR3 sequence: CASSYLRQGTETQYF. For the CDR3, the DNA is TGTGCCAGCAGCTACCTACGACAGGGAACAGAGACCCAGTACTTC.

The V gene is TRBV4-2, the J gene TRBJ1-3; D remains unclear. The V gene lost 2 bases and the J gene lost 2 bases, with 16 bases spanning the gap. CDR1 is LGHNA and CDR2 is YNFKEQ in the germline V gene. The CDR3 runs 17 residues. DNA of the CDR3: TGTGCCAGCAGCCAAACCCCCCCGACAATTACTGGAAACACCATATATTTT. Its translation is CASSQTPPTITGNTIYF.

The rearrangement links TRBV28 to TRBJ1-1, with D possibly matching TRBD1 (6 bases). CDR3 length equals 15 residues. V lost 5 bases, J lost 2 bases, and 15 bases lay in between. Germline V gene data show CDR1 as MDHEN and CDR2 as SYDVKM. The chain's CDR3 is CASSAPAGANTEAFF. The CDR3 bases are TGTGCCAGCAGTGCCCCGGCAGGGGCCAACACTGAAGCTTTCTTT. The complete variable domain, with remaining parts taken from reference TRBV28 and TRBJ1-1, reads DVKVTQSSRYLVKRTGEKVFLECVQDMDHENMFWYRQDPGLGLRLIYFSYDVKMKEKGDIPEGYSVSREKKERFSLILESASTNQTSMYLCASSAPAGANTEAFFGQGTRLTVV.

This clonotype was found a few times. The rearrangement joins TRBV18 to TRBJ2-3; D unclear. Trimming removed 4 bases from V and 6 bases from J, with 11 bases in between. From germline, CDR1 is KGHSH and CDR2 LQKENI. This CDR3 is 13 amino acids long. The CDR3 nucleotides are TGTGCCAGCTCACGAGCCGAGGAGGATACGCAGTATTTT. As protein: CASSRAEEDTQYF.

This clonotype was counted a few times. The chain has TRBV25-1 and TRBJ2-3; D might be TRBD2 (6 bases). The CDR3 has 14 residues. V shed 3 bases and J shed 6 bases, with 13 bases lying between them. Germline V gene data show CDR1 as MGHDK and CDR2 as SYGVNS. This CDR3 is CASSEWETRDTQYF. DNA for the CDR3: TGTGCCAGCAGTGAGTGGGAGACTAGGGATACGCAGTATTTT.

V usage is TRBV7-2 and J usage is TRBJ1-3; D is unclear. CDR3 length: 12 residues. Trimming pared 8 bases from V and 4 bases from J, leaving 9 bases between. Germline V lookup: CDR1 SGHTA, CDR2 FQGNSA. CDR3 region: CASGPRGNTIYF. In DNA, the CDR3 is TGTGCCAGCGGCCCCCGGGGAAACACCATATATTTT. The full variable domain, its missing parts supplied by reference TRBV7-2 and TRBJ1-3, is GAGVSQSPSNKVTEKGKDVELRCDPISGHTALYWYRQSLGQGLEFLIYFQGNSAPDKSGLPSDRFSAERTGGSVSTLTIQRTQQEDSAVYLCASGPRGNTIYFGEGSWLTVV.

The gene calls are TRBV12-3 or TRBV12-4 and TRBJ2-1, with 9 nucleotides matching TRBD2. This CDR3 contains 15 residues. V shed 5 bases, J shed 5 bases, and the junction held 7 bases outside the gene matches. CDR3 in amino acids: CASSPASGKNNEQFF. In DNA, the CDR3 is TGTGCCAGCAGTCCCGCTAGCGGGAAGAACAATGAGCAGTTCTTC.

The chain couples TRBV2 to TRBJ2-5; weak D call: TRBD2 (6 bases). V lost 4 bases and J lost 2, with 17 bases in between. This CDR3 spans 16 amino acids. Germline V gene sequence: CDR1 SNHLY, CDR2 FYNNEI. As DNA, the CDR3 is TGTGCCAGCAGTGGACCTACTGGTGGGAGGCAAGAGACCCAGTACTTC. Translated: CASSGPTGGRQETQYF.

V gene TRBV29-1 combines with J gene TRBJ2-5; no firm D call. This CDR3 contains 14 residues. Germline CDR1 and CDR2: SQVTM and ANQGSEA. V was clipped by 4 bases and J by 6 bases, with 18 bases between them. The CDR3 sequence: CSVVPGQVLKTQYF. As DNA, the CDR3 is TGCAGCGTTGTCCCTGGCCAGGTGTTAAAGACCCAGTACTTC.

This clonotype has a handful of counts. The chain employs TRBV5-1 and TRBJ2-2; a possible D gene is TRBD2 (6 bases). The germline gives CDR1 SGHRS, CDR2 YFSETQ. The CDR3 contains 17 residues. Trimming left V 4 bases short and J 4 bases short, with 20 bases between. For the CDR3, the DNA is TGCGCCAGCAGCATGCCTAGCGCCCGGCGGGGCACCGGGGAGCTGTTTTTT. Encoded protein: CASSMPSARRGTGELFF.

The CDR3 sequence is CASSTTSGRRLNEQFF. The DNA of the CDR3 is TGTGCCAGCAGCACGACTAGCGGGAGGCGTCTGAATGAGCAGTTCTTC. V and J are TRBV7-7 and TRBJ2-1, with 13 bases lining up with TRBD2. The CDR3 covers 16 residues. The germline V gene encodes CDR1 SSHAT and CDR2 FNYEAQ (reference sequence). V dropped 5 bases and J dropped 7; count of bases not matched to a gene: 8.

The V call is TRBV6-1, the J call TRBJ2-1, with D hard to call. This CDR3 comprises 18 residues. Germline V gene sequence: CDR1 MNHNS, CDR2 SASEGT. V gave up 1 base and J gave up 0 bases, with 16 bases separating them. The CDR3 bases are TGTGCCAGCAGTGAAGTTGTTGCCTTACATAACTCCTACAATGAGCAGTTCTTC. Protein sequence: CASSEVVALHNSYNEQFF.

This clonotype was counted between two and nine times. The chain uses TRBV18 and TRBJ2-3, with 8 nucleotides matching TRBD1. Trimming cost V 5 bases and J 1 base; bases outside gene matches: 5. This CDR3 comprises 15 residues. Looked up from germline, CDR1 is KGHSH and CDR2 is LQKENI. The CDR3 coding sequence is TGTGCCAGCTCAGAAACGGACAGGGGCACAGATACGCAGTATTTT. Amino acids: CASSETDRGTDTQYF.

The chain joins TRBV10-3 to TRBJ2-1; weak D call: TRBD2 (6 bases). V lost 6 bases to trimming and J lost 5 bases, with 11 bases between them. The CDR3 contains 13 residues. Germline assignment: CDR1 ENHRY and CDR2 SYGVKD. The CDR3 loop reads CAISRGTDNEQFF. The CDR3, as DNA: TGTGCCATCAGCCGGGGGACCGACAATGAGCAGTTCTTC.

This clonotype showed up just a few times. This chain uses TRBV20-1 with TRBJ2-3, with D uncertain. V was cut by 5 bases and J by 4 bases, with 4 bases left in between. This CDR3 region has 10 residues. Germline lookup yields CDR1 DFQATT and CDR2 SNEGSKA (reference sequence). CDR3 loop: CSASSDTQYF. The CDR3 DNA reads as TGCAGTGCTTCTTCAGATACGCAGTATTTT.